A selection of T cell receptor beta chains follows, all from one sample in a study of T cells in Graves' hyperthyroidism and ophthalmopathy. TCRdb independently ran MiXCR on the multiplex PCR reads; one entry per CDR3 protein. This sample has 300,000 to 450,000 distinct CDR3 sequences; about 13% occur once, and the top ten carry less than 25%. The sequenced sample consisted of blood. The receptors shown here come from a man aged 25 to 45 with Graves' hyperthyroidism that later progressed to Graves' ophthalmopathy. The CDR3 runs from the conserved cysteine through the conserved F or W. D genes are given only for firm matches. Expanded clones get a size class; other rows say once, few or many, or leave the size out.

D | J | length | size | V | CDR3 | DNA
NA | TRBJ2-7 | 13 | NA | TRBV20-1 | CSASKVLSYEQYF | TGCAGTGCTAGCAAGGTTTTATCCTACGAGCAGTACTTC
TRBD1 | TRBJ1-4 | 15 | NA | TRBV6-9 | CASSSKDRGQEKLFF | TGTGCCAGCAGTTCCAAGGACAGGGGGCAAGAAAAACTGTTTTTT
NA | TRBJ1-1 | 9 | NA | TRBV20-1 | CSAPGQAFF | TGCAGTGCACCGGGACAAGCTTTCTTT
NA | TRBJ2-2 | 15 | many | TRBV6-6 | CASSYSSPNTGELFF | TGTGCCAGCAGTTACTCCTCTCCCAACACCGGGGAGCTGTTTTTT
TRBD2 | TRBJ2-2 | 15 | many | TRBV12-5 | CASDGRVLYTGELFF | TGTGCTAGTGACGGGAGGGTCCTGTACACCGGGGAGCTGTTTTTT
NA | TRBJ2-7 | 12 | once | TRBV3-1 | CASSQGSGEQYF | TGTGCCAGCAGCCAGGGATCTGGGGAGCAGTACTTC
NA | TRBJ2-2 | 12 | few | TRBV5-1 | CASSLVQRELFF | TGCGCCAGCAGCTTGGTTCAACGGGAGCTGTTTTTT
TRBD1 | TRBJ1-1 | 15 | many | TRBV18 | CASSPEQGLNTEAFF | TGTGCCAGCTCACCCGAACAGGGGTTGAACACTGAAGCTTTCTTT
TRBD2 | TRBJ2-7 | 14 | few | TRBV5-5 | CASSLGVAGSEQYF | TGTGCCAGCAGCTTGGGAGTAGCGGGGAGCGAGCAGTACTTC
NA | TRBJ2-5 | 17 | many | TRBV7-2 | CASSQLMGGGPVGTQYF | TGTGCCAGCAGCCAACTCATGGGGGGGGGGCCGGTTGGGACCCAGTACTTC
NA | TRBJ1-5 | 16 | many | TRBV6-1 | CASIYEGADPEQPQHF | TGTGCCAGCATTTATGAAGGGGCCGACCCGGAGCAGCCCCAGCATTTT
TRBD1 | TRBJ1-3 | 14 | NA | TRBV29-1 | CSARMTGAGNTIYF | TGCAGCGCCCGAATGACAGGGGCTGGAAACACCATATATTTT
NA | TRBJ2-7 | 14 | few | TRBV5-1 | CASSASGAGSEQYF | TGCGCCAGCAGCGCCTCGGGTGCCGGTAGTGAGCAGTACTTC
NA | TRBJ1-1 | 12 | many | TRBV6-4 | CASSTRTTEAFF | TGTGCCAGCAGTACCCGAACCACTGAAGCTTTCTTT
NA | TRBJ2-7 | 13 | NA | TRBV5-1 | CASSLDQVGEQYF | TGCGCCAGCAGCTTGGACCAGGTCGGGGAGCAGTACTTC
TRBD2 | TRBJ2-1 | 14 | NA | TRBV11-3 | CASTPPGGYNEQFF | TGTGCCAGCACCCCTCCGGGGGGGTACAATGAGCAGTTCTTC
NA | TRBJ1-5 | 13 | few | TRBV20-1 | CSAGGVSNQPQHF | TGCAGTGCGGGTGGTGTTAGCAATCAGCCCCAGCATTTT
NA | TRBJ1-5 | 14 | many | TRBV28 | CASSLLRGTQPQHF | TGTGCCAGCAGTTTGCTCAGGGGAACTCAGCCCCAGCATTTT
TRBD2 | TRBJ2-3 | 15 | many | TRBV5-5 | CASSPRLAGADTQYF | TGTGCCAGCAGCCCTAGATTAGCGGGGGCAGATACGCAGTATTTT
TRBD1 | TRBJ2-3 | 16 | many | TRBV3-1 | CASSQVGTGNTDTQYF | TGTGCCAGCAGCCAAGTGGGGACAGGGAACACAGATACGCAGTATTTT
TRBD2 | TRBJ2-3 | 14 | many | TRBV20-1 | CSAPLAGDTDTQYF | TGCAGTGCCCCACTAGCGGGGGACACAGATACGCAGTATTTT
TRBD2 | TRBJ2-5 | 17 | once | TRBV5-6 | CASPLDLAGGPSETQYF | TGTGCCAGCCCTCTTGATCTAGCGGGGGGGCCTTCGGAGACCCAGTACTTC
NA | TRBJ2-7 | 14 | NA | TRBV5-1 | CASNWGGGPYEQYF | TGCGCCAGCAACTGGGGTGGGGGGCCCTACGAGCAGTACTTC
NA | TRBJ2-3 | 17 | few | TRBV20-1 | CSVGVGLGQSSTDTQYF | TGCAGTGTAGGGGTGGGTCTGGGACAATCTAGCACAGATACGCAGTATTTT
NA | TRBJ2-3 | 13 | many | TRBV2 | CASSRDPQDTQYF | TGTGCCAGCAGCCGGGACCCACAAGATACGCAGTATTTT
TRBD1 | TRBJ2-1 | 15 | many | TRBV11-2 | CASSPGQGRENKQFF | TGTGCCAGCAGCCCCGGACAGGGGAGGGAAAATAAGCAGTTCTTC
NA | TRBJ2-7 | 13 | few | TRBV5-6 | CASTPTGFYEQYF | TGTGCCAGCACCCCGACAGGATTTTACGAGCAGTACTTC
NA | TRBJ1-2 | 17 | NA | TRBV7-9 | CASSPQAEGSQDYGYTF | TGTGCCAGCAGCCCTCAGGCAGAGGGGTCCCAGGACTATGGCTACACCTTC
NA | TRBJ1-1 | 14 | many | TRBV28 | CASSIYLRGTEAFF | TGTGCCAGCAGCATATATCTCAGGGGCACTGAAGCTTTCTTT
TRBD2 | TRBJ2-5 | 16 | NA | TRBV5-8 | CASSPGRRGDQETQYF | TGTGCCAGCAGCCCCGGGCGGCGGGGGGACCAAGAGACCCAGTACTTC
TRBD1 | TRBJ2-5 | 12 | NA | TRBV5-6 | CASLGDRDTQYF | TGTGCCAGCTTGGGGGACAGGGACACCCAGTACTTC
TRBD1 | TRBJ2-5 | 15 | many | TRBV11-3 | CASSLRDSTQETQYF | TGTGCCAGCAGCCTCCGGGACAGCACCCAAGAGACCCAGTACTTC
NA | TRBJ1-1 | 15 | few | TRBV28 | CASSTADRIGTEAFF | TGTGCCAGCAGTACTGCAGACAGGATTGGCACTGAAGCTTTCTTT
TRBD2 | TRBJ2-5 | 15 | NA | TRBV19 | CASSSSQRGSETQYF | TGTGCCAGTAGTTCCTCCCAGCGGGGTTCAGAGACCCAGTACTTC
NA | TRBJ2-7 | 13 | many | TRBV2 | CASSGQNAYEQYF | TGTGCCAGCAGTGGACAGAATGCCTACGAGCAGTACTTC
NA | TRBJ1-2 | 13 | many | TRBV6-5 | CASSYLETRGYTF | TGTGCCAGCAGTTACCTTGAGACGCGCGGCTACACCTTC
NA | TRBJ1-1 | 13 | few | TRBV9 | CASSVEDRTEAFF | TGTGCCAGCAGCGTAGAGGATCGGACTGAAGCTTTCTTT
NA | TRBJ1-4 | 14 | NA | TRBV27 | CASSKRGGGEKLFF | TGTGCCAGCAGTAAAAGGGGCGGGGGTGAAAAACTGTTTTTT
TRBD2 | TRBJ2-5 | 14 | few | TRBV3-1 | CASSQLAGGGTQYF | TGTGCCAGCAGCCAACTAGCGGGGGGGGGGACCCAGTACTTC
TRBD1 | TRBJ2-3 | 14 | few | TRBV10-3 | CAISEGQGIDTQYF | TGTGCCATCAGTGAGGGACAGGGTATAGATACGCAGTATTTT
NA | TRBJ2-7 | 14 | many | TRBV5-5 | CASRRAFRPYEQYF | TGTGCCAGCAGACGGGCGTTCCGGCCCTACGAGCAGTACTTC
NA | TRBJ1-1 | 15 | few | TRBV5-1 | CASSLQGNLNTEAFF | TGCGCCAGCAGCTTACAGGGAAATTTGAACACTGAAGCTTTCTTT
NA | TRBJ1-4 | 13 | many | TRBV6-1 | CASTGTLGEKLFF | TGTGCCAGCACAGGGACGTTAGGGGAAAAACTGTTTTTT
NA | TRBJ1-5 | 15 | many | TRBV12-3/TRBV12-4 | CASSLAGTDNQPQHF | TGTGCCAGCAGTTTAGCCGGGACCGACAATCAGCCCCAGCATTTT
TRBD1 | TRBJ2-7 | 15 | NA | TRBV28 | CASSLGDRVSYERYF | TGTGCCAGCAGTTTAGGTGACAGGGTATCCTACGAGCGGTACTTC
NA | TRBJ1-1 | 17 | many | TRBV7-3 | CASSLTGARWENTEAFF | TGTGCCAGCAGCTTAACGGGCGCCAGGTGGGAGAACACTGAAGCTTTCTTT
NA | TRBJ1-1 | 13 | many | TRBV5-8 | CASSRNMNTEAFF | TGTGCCAGCAGCCGGAACATGAACACTGAAGCTTTCTTT
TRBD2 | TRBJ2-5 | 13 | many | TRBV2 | CASSPQTSGPRYF | TGTGCCAGCAGTCCTCAGACTAGCGGGCCAAGGTACTTC
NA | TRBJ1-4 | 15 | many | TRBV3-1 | CASSQDRRGNEKLFF | TGTGCCAGCAGCCAAGATCGCAGGGGTAACGAAAAACTGTTTTTT
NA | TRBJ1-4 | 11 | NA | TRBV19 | CASIANEKLFF | TGTGCCAGTATCGCCAATGAAAAACTGTTTTTT
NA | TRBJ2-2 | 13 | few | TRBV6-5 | CASSYQGSGELFF | TGTGCCAGCAGTTACCAGGGGTCCGGGGAGCTGTTTTTT
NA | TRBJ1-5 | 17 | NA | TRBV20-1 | CSARVGQAFYSNQPQHF | TGCAGTGCTAGAGTAGGCCAGGCATTCTATAGCAATCAGCCCCAGCATTTT